This T cell receptor (beta chain) was sequenced for a study of identical twins' blood T cells. Findings of the study overall: Shared CDR3 clonotype counts between two donors mainly tracked the product of their cloneset sizes, twins included.

The CDR3 contains 16 residues. With V trimmed by 0 bases and J by 6 bases, 10 bases remained unmatched. CDR1 DFQATT and CDR2 SNEGSKA come from the germline V gene (reference sequence). Using its own MiXCR run on the 5' RACE reads, TCRdb lists one record per CDR3 protein. Of roughly 340,000 distinct CDR3 sequences listed, about 28% are singletons. The donors were healthy female monozygous twins, three pairs in total. This clonotype came up a few times. The target antigen is unknown. This sequence joins TRBV20-1 and TRBJ2-3; 9 nucleotides line up with TRBD1. The sequenced material came from PBMCs. The sequence came from a woman between 18 and 55 years old in good health. CDR3 residues: CSARDRTGAGLDTQYF. The CDR3 coding sequence is TGCAGTGCTAGAGATCGGACAGGGGCCGGCCTCGATACGCAGTATTTT.